Here is one T cell receptor beta chain with its context. Its antigen remains unidentified. The data are from a study of cytomegalovirus exposure and HLA in healthy donors. Findings of the study overall: Some V segments, including TRBV6-2 and TRBV6-3, were excluded as indistinguishable. Specificity of a few CMV-associated chains for CMV antigens was verified in vitro.

PCR involved 60 Vbeta and 13 Jbeta primers. The protocol was immunoSEQ multiplex PCR, while the TCRdb copy is restricted to in-frame clones and leaves out a portion. The data show more than 150,000 clones, 70% to 80% seen once. Between the trimmed V and J ends, which lost 7 bases and 8 bases, there was a span of 11 bases. This CDR3 comprises 11 residues. From germline, CDR1 is MDHEN and CDR2 SYDVKM. Input material: PBMCs. V usage is TRBV28 and J usage is TRBJ1-2; D call uncertain. The origin of this receptor is a man aged 18-30 years in good health and CMV-seronegative. The DNA for the CDR3 is TGTGCCAGCACCGCTACGGGAGGCTACACCTTC. Translating gives CASTATGGYTF.